A single sample is the source of the 23 T cell receptor beta chains below, sequenced in a study of T cell responses to AZD1222 COVID-19 vaccine. Sequenced by immunoSEQ multiplex PCR; TCRdb stores in-frame clones only, minus some. The sample has about 140,000 clones, around 88% seen once. The sequences come from peripheral blood, collected on day 0 of AZD1222 vaccination. Receptor source: an adult in good health.

The gene calls are TRBV2 and TRBJ2-3; a weak D match, TRBD2 (6 bases). V was cut by 2 bases and J by 0 bases, with 9 bases left in between. In germline, CDR1 is SNHLY, CDR2 FYNNEI. This CDR3 contains 15 residues. CDR3 in amino acids: CASSERRGSTDTQYF. The CDR3 DNA reads as TGTGCCAGCAGTGAACGGCGGGGTAGCACAGATACGCAGTATTTT.

V gene TRBV12-3 or TRBV12-4 combines with J gene TRBJ2-6; D uncertain. V was pared by 3 bases and J by 2 bases, with 2 bases between. The CDR3 spans 13 residues. The CDR3 region is CASSFAGANVLTF. In nucleotides, the CDR3 is TGTGCCAGCAGTTTCGCTGGGGCCAACGTCCTGACTTTC.

Comment on this clone: Other DNA sequences from this sample encode an identical CDR3 as well. V and J are TRBV7-2 and TRBJ2-5; 8 positions agree with TRBD2. CDR3 length: 13 amino acids. V trimming: 3 bases; J trimming: 5 bases; junction bases outside the gene matches: 2. Germline CDR1 SGHTA, CDR2 FQGNSA. CDR3 nucleotides: TGTGCCAGCAGCTTGGGCGGGAGGGAGACCCAGTACTTC. It codes for CASSLGGRETQYF. Full variable domain (missing parts from reference TRBV7-2 and TRBJ2-5): GAGVSQSPSNKVTEKGKDVELRCDPISGHTALYWYRQSLGQGLEFLIYFQGNSAPDKSGLPSDRFSAERTGGSVSTLTIQRTQQEDSAVYLCASSLGGRETQYFGPGTRLLVL.

This chain connects TRBV30 to TRBJ1-6, with D uncertain. Trimming stripped 1 base from V and 6 bases from J, with 10 bases between. The CDR3 is 14 amino acids. Germline V gene sequence: CDR1 GTSNPN, CDR2 SVGIG (reference sequence). The CDR3: CAWSGQFTNSPLHF. The CDR3 DNA reads TGTGCCTGGAGTGGGCAGTTTACTAATTCACCCCTCCACTTT.

The chain recombines TRBV7-8 with TRBJ2-7, with D unresolved. The CDR3 runs to 11 residues. The V gene lost 0 bases and the J gene lost 7 bases, with 4 bases spanning the gap. From germline, CDR1 is SGHVS and CDR2 FQNEAQ. This chain's CDR3 is CASSLAQEQYF. Here the CDR3 DNA reads TGTGCCAGCAGCTTAGCCCAAGAGCAGTACTTC.

V and J are TRBV27 and TRBJ1-5; D gene unclear. The CDR3 consists of 15 residues. Trimming removed 5 bases from V and 6 bases from J, with 17 bases in between. Germline lookup yields CDR1 MNHEY and CDR2 SMNVEV (reference sequence). The CDR3 loop is CASSPTAGGGQPQHF. The CDR3 nucleotides read TGTGCCAGCAGTCCCACAGCGGGTGGTGGTCAGCCCCAGCATTTT.

This clone occurred once. The chain has TRBV14 and TRBJ1-1, with 8 positions matching TRBD1. Germline-derived CDR1 and CDR2 are SGHDN and FVKESK. V was pared by 6 bases and J by 3 bases, with 6 bases of the junction left unmatched. The CDR3 spans 14 residues. The CDR3 spells CASSLTGGHTEAFF. The DNA of the CDR3 is TGTGCCAGCAGTCTAACAGGGGGACACACTGAAGCTTTCTTT.

V is TRBV5-1 and J is TRBJ2-3; D remains ambiguous. Germline CDR1 and CDR2: SGHRS and YFSETQ. V lost 5 bases and J lost 2, with 9 bases in between. The CDR3 extends over 13 amino acids. Here the CDR3 DNA reads TGCGCCAGCAGTGGGGTCCCCACAGATACGCAGTATTTT. Protein product: CASSGVPTDTQYF.

The J gene is TRBJ2-2, the V gene TRBV11-2; a possible D gene is TRBD1 (6 bases). This CDR3 contains 15 residues. With 5 bases removed from V and 6 bases from J, the gap between germline ends came to 16 bases. Per the germline V gene, CDR1 is SGHAT and CDR2 is FQNNGV. The CDR3 protein is CASSTISTGSGELFF. The CDR3 region has the DNA TGTGCCAGCAGCACGATTAGTACAGGGTCCGGGGAGCTGTTTTTT.

The chain is built from TRBV7-9 and TRBJ1-5; 7 bases agree with TRBD1. The V segment lost 5 bases and the J segment 1 base; nucleotides outside the gene matches: 8. Germline loops: CDR1 SEHNR, CDR2 FQNEAQ (reference sequence). CDR3 length: 16 amino acids. The CDR3: CASSRADRMSNQPQHF. CDR3 bases: TGTGCCAGCAGCAGAGCGGACAGGATGAGCAATCAGCCCCAGCATTTT.

This clone was seen at least ten times. The V call is TRBV18, the J call TRBJ2-7; TRBD2 might be the D (6 bases). This CDR3 comprises 15 residues. V shed 4 bases and J shed 3 bases, with 16 bases lying between them. Germline CDR1 and CDR2: KGHSH and LQKENI. The CDR3 DNA sequence: TGTGCCAGCTCACAGGAGGGAGCGGGCCTCTACGAGCAGTACTTC. Its translation is CASSQEGAGLYEQYF. Combining the CDR3 with reference TRBV18 and TRBJ2-7 gives the whole variable domain NAGVMQNPRHLVRRRGQEARLRCSPMKGHSHVYWYRQLPEEGLKFMVYLQKENIIDESGMPKERFSAEFPKEGPSILRIQQVVRGDSAAYFCASSQEGAGLYEQYFGPGTRLTVT.

CDR3 residues: CASSLTSGRVYNEQFF. The CDR3 DNA sequence: TGTGCCAGCAGCTTGACTAGCGGGAGGGTGTACAATGAGCAGTTCTTC. V gene TRBV5-6 combines with J gene TRBJ2-1; 13 bases fit TRBD2. Germline V CDR1 and CDR2: SGHDT, YYEEEE. CDR3 length: 16 residues. V trimming: 1 base; J trimming: 4 bases; junction bases outside the gene matches: 2.

This clone has only a few counts. This chain links TRBV10-3 with TRBJ2-1, with D perhaps matching TRBD1 (6 bases). The CDR3 covers 15 residues. Trimming took 2 bases from V and 6 from J, leaving 14 bases between them. CDR1 ENHRY and CDR2 SYGVKD come from the germline V gene. CDR3 in DNA: TGTGCCATCAGTGAGCGCGTTGGGGGCACCAATGAGCAGTTCTTC. This codes for CAISERVGGTNEQFF.

The genes are TRBV29-1 and TRBJ1-3, with D tentatively TRBD1 (5 bases). The germline CDR1 and CDR2 sequences are SQVTM and ANQGSEA. Trimming stripped 3 bases from V and 5 bases from J, with 11 bases between. The CDR3 spans 13 residues. The CDR3 spells CSVEEGHRNTIYF. The CDR3 nucleotides read TGCAGCGTTGAGGAGGGGCATAGAAACACCATATATTTT.

The rearrangement links TRBV7-6 to TRBJ1-4; D is unclear. V shed 0 bases and J shed 6 bases, with 17 bases lying between them. Germline assignment: CDR1 SGHVS and CDR2 FNYEAQ. The CDR3 is 17 residues long. The CDR3 loop is CASSLAFIGRRHEKLFF. Written as DNA, the CDR3 is TGTGCCAGCAGCTTAGCGTTTATCGGCAGGCGACATGAAAAACTGTTTTTT.

This chain uses TRBV28 with TRBJ1-2; a weak D match, TRBD1 (6 bases). Germline lookup yields CDR1 MDHEN and CDR2 SYDVKM. This CDR3 comprises 13 residues. Trimming removed 4 bases from V and 8 bases from J, with 14 bases in between. The CDR3 protein is CASSSGQQLGYTF. Here the CDR3 DNA reads TGTGCCAGCAGTTCCGGACAGCAGCTCGGCTACACCTTC.

This clone was detected once. This rearrangement joins TRBV7-2 to TRBJ1-1; D is uncertain. There are 14 residues in the CDR3. CDR1 is SGHTA and CDR2 is FQGNSA in the germline V gene. Trimming took off 2 bases at V and 4 bases at J, with 11 bases between the two ends. CDR3 sequence reads: CASSLNPTGTEAFF. CDR3 nucleotide sequence: TGTGCCAGCAGCTTAAACCCGACGGGCACTGAAGCTTTCTTT.

The chain has TRBV28 and TRBJ2-1; D perhaps matches TRBD1 (6 bases). This CDR3 region has 12 residues. Trimming took 5 bases from V and 13 from J, leaving 15 bases between them. CDR1 and CDR2 from the germline V gene are MDHEN and SYDVKM. The CDR3 reads CASSGGQVIQFF. As DNA, the CDR3 is TGTGCCAGCAGTGGGGGACAAGTGATTCAGTTCTTC.

The rearrangement links TRBV28 to TRBJ2-7; TRBD2 aligns across 12 bases. The length of the CDR3 is 16 residues. V shed 2 bases and J 5 bases; nucleotides not matched to a gene: 7. Germline-derived CDR1 and CDR2 are MDHEN and SYDVKM. This CDR3 reads CASSLGGLAGLDEQYF. Here the CDR3 DNA reads TGTGCCAGCAGTTTAGGCGGACTAGCGGGGCTAGACGAGCAGTACTTC.

V is TRBV12-5 and J is TRBJ2-1, with TRBD1 identical over 8 bases. V shed 3 bases and J 6 bases; nucleotides not matched to a gene: 10. The germline V gene has CDR1 LGHNT and CDR2 FRNRAP. This CDR3 contains 16 residues. This CDR3 is CASGLQGVIEGNEQFF. The CDR3 nucleotides are TGTGCTAGTGGTTTACAGGGGGTGATTGAGGGCAATGAGCAGTTCTTC.

This chain joins TRBV19 and TRBJ2-1; the match to TRBD2 covers 7 bases. V lost 3 bases and J lost 8; bases outside the gene matches: 4. The germline gives CDR1 LNHDA, CDR2 SQIVND (reference sequence). This CDR3 is built from 13 residues. The CDR3 sequence is CASSISGGDEQFF. The CDR3, as DNA: TGTGCCAGTAGTATTTCGGGGGGAGATGAGCAGTTCTTC.

The chain links TRBV7-2 to TRBJ1-2; 12 bases map to TRBD1. J gave up 4 bases and V 3 bases, and 6 bases lay outside the gene matches. Per the germline V gene, CDR1 is SGHTA and CDR2 is FQGNSA. The CDR3 loop spans 16 amino acids. The CDR3 reads CASSFTGQGAVYGYTF. The DNA for the CDR3 is TGTGCCAGCAGCTTCACGGGACAGGGGGCTGTCTATGGCTACACCTTC.

This clone was recorded a few times. The chain is built from TRBV28 and TRBJ1-5, with D possibly TRBD1 on 5 matching bases. This CDR3 is 16 amino acids long. From germline, CDR1 is MDHEN and CDR2 SYDVKM. Trimming removed 5 bases at V and 4 bases at J, with 18 bases between. Here the CDR3 reads CASSPPPGTGNQPQHF. The CDR3 DNA sequence: TGTGCCAGCAGTCCTCCCCCCGGGACGGGGAATCAGCCCCAGCATTTT.